The 20 T cell receptor beta chains below all came from one sample that was sequenced in a study of blood T cell repertoires in COVID-19. Method: immunoSEQ multiplex PCR; TCRdb's copy keeps in-frame clones and lacks some. This table has 110,000 to 150,000 clones, around 80% appearing once. What was sequenced was peripheral blood. These receptor sequences come from a man aged 55 to 70 with acute or convalescent COVID-19.

This clone appeared a single time. J is TRBJ1-3 and V is TRBV9; possibly TRBD1 for D (6 bases). V dropped 1 base and J dropped 0 bases, with 14 bases sitting between them. CDR1 SGDLS and CDR2 YYNGEE come from the germline V gene. The CDR3 extends over 17 amino acids. CDR3 bases: TGTGCCAGCAGCGTAAGGGACAACAGGGCCTCTGGAAACACCATATATTTT. Translation gives CASSVRDNRASGNTIYF.

V usage is TRBV10-3 and J usage is TRBJ1-2; 8 nucleotides align to TRBD1. V was pared by 3 bases and J by 8 bases, with 11 bases of the junction left unmatched. The CDR3 covers 15 residues. From germline, CDR1 is ENHRY and CDR2 SYGVKD. The CDR3 region has the DNA TGTGCCATCAGTGATCAAGCAGGGGGCGAGTTGGGCTACACCTTC. It specifies CAISDQAGGELGYTF.

The chain uses TRBV6-5 and TRBJ2-1; the D is unclear. V lost 8 bases and J 8 bases, leaving 16 bases between the germline ends. The CDR3 spans 13 residues. CDR1 and CDR2 from the germline V gene are MNHEY and SVGAGI. Here the CDR3 reads CASRVSGPHEQFF. In nucleotides, the CDR3 is TGTGCCAGCCGGGTCAGTGGTCCGCATGAGCAGTTCTTC.

The chain links TRBV7-8 to TRBJ2-7; D call uncertain. The V and J ends lost 4 bases and 0 bases respectively, with 10 bases between them. Germline V gene sequence: CDR1 SGHVS, CDR2 FQNEAQ. The CDR3 is made up of 14 amino acids. CDR3 sequence (DNA): TGTGCCAGCAGCTCCCCAGGTCTCTCCTACGAGCAGTACTTC. This encodes CASSSPGLSYEQYF. Using reference TRBV7-8 and TRBJ2-7 for the parts outside the CDR3, the full variable domain is GAGVSQSPRYKVAKRGQDVALRCDPISGHVSLFWYQQALGQGPEFLTYFQNEAQLDKSGLPSDRFFAERPEGSVSTLKIQRTQQEDSAVYLCASSSPGLSYEQYFGPGTRLTVT.

V is TRBV21-1 and J is TRBJ1-5. TRBV21-1 is a pseudogene segment. The CDR3 runs 16 residues. CDR3 nucleotide sequence: TGTGCCAGCAGCACTACCGGCCGAGGTCCCTATCAGCCCCAGCATTTT. It translates to CASSTTGRGPYQPQHF.

The chain is built from TRBV4-2 and TRBJ1-6; D is possibly TRBD1 (6 bases). The germline gives CDR1 LGHNA, CDR2 YNFKEQ. The V end was cut by 0 bases, the J end by 6 bases, with 9 bases between. The CDR3 covers 15 residues. In DNA, the CDR3 is TGTGCCAGCAGCCAAGAGAGACAGGCTAATTCACCCCTCCACTTT. The encoded protein is CASSQERQANSPLHF.

This chain joins TRBV2 and TRBJ1-4; unclear D gene. V dropped 4 bases and J dropped 8 bases, with 11 bases sitting between them. Germline lookup yields CDR1 SNHLY and CDR2 FYNNEI. The CDR3 sequence is 13 residues long. CDR3 sequence: CASSAGEREKLFF. The DNA of the CDR3 is TGTGCCAGCAGTGCAGGTGAACGGGAAAAACTGTTTTTT. The full variable domain, completed using reference TRBV2 and TRBJ1-4, is EPEVTQTPSHQVTQMGQEVILRCVPISNHLYFYWYRQILGQKVEFLVSFYNNEISEKSEIFDDQFSVERPDGSNFTLKIRSTKLEDSAMYFCASSAGEREKLFFGSGTQLSVL.

The chain links TRBV10-3 to TRBJ1-1, with TRBD1 matching over 9 bases. The trim removed 6 bases at V and 6 bases at J, leaving 5 bases unmatched. This CDR3 is built from 13 residues. Germline V gives CDR1 ENHRY, CDR2 SYGVKD. CDR3 sequence reads: CAISPGQGSEAFF. The DNA for the CDR3 is TGTGCCATCAGCCCGGGACAGGGATCTGAAGCTTTCTTT.

This chain joins TRBV4-3 and TRBJ1-6, with a weak D call TRBD1 (5 bases). V was shortened by 4 bases and J by 6 bases, with 10 bases between the two germline ends. The germline gives CDR1 LGHNA, CDR2 YSLEER. The CDR3 runs to 14 residues. The DNA for the CDR3 is TGCGCCAGCAGCCGGAGCAGGGCTAATTCACCCCTCCACTTT. It codes for CASSRSRANSPLHF.

This clone was seen a handful of times. V gene TRBV11-3 combines with J gene TRBJ2-1, with TRBD2 as a possible D gene (6 bases). This CDR3 contains 14 residues. In germline, CDR1 is SGHNT, CDR2 YENEEA. Between the trimmed V and J ends, which lost 3 bases and 7 bases, there was a span of 13 bases. CDR3 bases: TGTGCCAGCAGCTTTGGACTGGAGGGGAATGAGCAGTTCTTC. It is translated as CASSFGLEGNEQFF.

The rearrangement uses TRBV7-2 and TRBJ2-1; 11 bases fit TRBD2. J was trimmed by 3 bases and V by 5 bases; bases with no gene match: 6. Germline V lookup: CDR1 SGHTA, CDR2 FQGNSA. The CDR3 covers 16 residues. Written as DNA, the CDR3 is TGTGCCAGCAGCAAGACTAGCGGGGTTAACTACAATGAGCAGTTCTTC. Translating gives CASSKTSGVNYNEQFF.

The sample holds a few counts of this clone. This rearrangement joins TRBV28 to TRBJ1-1, with TRBD1 identical over 7 bases. After removal of 4 bases from V and 3 bases from J, the junction contained 5 bases not matched to a gene. The germline gives CDR1 MDHEN, CDR2 SYDVKM. This CDR3 comprises 14 residues. The DNA of the CDR3 is TGTGCCAGCAGTTCGACAGGGTTGGACACTGAAGCTTTCTTT. The encoded protein is CASSSTGLDTEAFF. Based on the CDR3 plus reference TRBV28 and TRBJ1-1, the full variable domain is DVKVTQSSRYLVKRTGEKVFLECVQDMDHENMFWYRQDPGLGLRLIYFSYDVKMKEKGDIPEGYSVSREKKERFSLILESASTNQTSMYLCASSSTGLDTEAFFGQGTRLTVV.

The chain has TRBV18 and TRBJ2-5; D may be TRBD1 (6 bases). Germline V gene data show CDR1 as KGHSH and CDR2 as LQKENI. This CDR3 spans 13 amino acids. Trimming shortened V by 5 bases and J by 4 bases, and 11 bases separated the two germline ends. The DNA for the CDR3 is TGTGCCAGCTCAATCAGGGGCGGAGAGACCCAGTACTTC. This translates into CASSIRGGETQYF. The variable domain in full, with the rest retrieved from reference TRBV18 and TRBJ2-5, is NAGVMQNPRHLVRRRGQEARLRCSPMKGHSHVYWYRQLPEEGLKFMVYLQKENIIDESGMPKERFSAEFPKEGPSILRIQQVVRGDSAAYFCASSIRGGETQYFGPGTRLLVL.

The chain carries TRBV3-1 (or the pseudogene TRBV3-2) and TRBJ1-2, with D perhaps TRBD1 (6 bases). The CDR3 consists of 13 residues. V was trimmed by 5 bases and J by 4 bases, leaving 11 bases between them. The germline V gene encodes CDR1 LGHDT and CDR2 YNNKEL (reference sequence). CDR3 in amino acids: CASSVQGPYGYTF. The CDR3 DNA sequence: TGTGCCAGCAGCGTACAGGGTCCCTATGGCTACACCTTC.

This clone occurred once. The genes are TRBV28 and TRBJ2-3, with 8 nucleotides matching TRBD2. CDR1 is MDHEN, CDR2 SYDVKM, per germline. This CDR3 is built from 15 residues. V trimming: 6 bases; J trimming: 5 bases; junction bases outside the gene matches: 10. CDR3 in DNA: TGTGCCAGCAGGACGGGGGGGGCAGGCGAAGATACGCAGTATTTT. Protein product: CASRTGGAGEDTQYF.

The V and J genes are TRBV28 and TRBJ1-4; 7 bases match TRBD1. Germline CDR1 is MDHEN and CDR2 is SYDVKM. CDR3 length equals 15 residues. J was trimmed by 3 bases and V by 6 bases; bases with no gene match: 7. The CDR3 spells CASRPDRVPNEKLFF. The CDR3 DNA sequence: TGTGCCAGCAGACCCGACAGGGTCCCTAATGAAAAACTGTTTTTT.

The chain is built from TRBV28 and TRBJ1-2; possibly TRBD1 for D (6 bases). Germline CDR1 and CDR2: MDHEN and SYDVKM. CDR3 size: 13 residues. Trimming stripped 4 bases from V and 6 bases from J, with 12 bases between. Written as DNA, the CDR3 is TGTGCCAGCAGTTCCCAGGGGTACGATGGCTACACCTTC. Its translation is CASSSQGYDGYTF.

The J gene is TRBJ2-2, the V gene TRBV19; TRBD2 might be the D (5 bases). V lost 2 bases and J lost 13, with 14 bases in between. The CDR3 length is 13 residues. Germline V gene sequence: CDR1 LNHDA, CDR2 SQIVND (reference sequence). The CDR3 region has the DNA TGTGCCAGTAGTATAAAAGCGGACCTTGGGCTGTTTTTT. This gives the protein CASSIKADLGLFF.

The rearrangement links TRBV27 to TRBJ2-5; no definite D call. The length of the CDR3 is 12 residues. CDR1 MNHEY and CDR2 SMNVEV come from the germline V gene (reference sequence). V lost 5 bases, J lost 7 bases, and 11 bases lay in between. The CDR3 region has the DNA TGTGCCAGCAGTGTGAACTCGGGGACCCAGTACTTC. It yields the protein CASSVNSGTQYF.

This sequence joins TRBV24-1 and TRBJ2-2; 9 bases agree with TRBD1. J gave up 6 bases and V 6 bases, and 7 bases lay outside the gene matches. Germline loops: CDR1 KGHDR, CDR2 SFDVKD. There are 15 residues in the CDR3. The CDR3 region is CATSPGQGGSGELFF. In nucleotides, the CDR3 is TGTGCCACCAGTCCGGGACAGGGAGGGTCCGGGGAGCTGTTTTTT.